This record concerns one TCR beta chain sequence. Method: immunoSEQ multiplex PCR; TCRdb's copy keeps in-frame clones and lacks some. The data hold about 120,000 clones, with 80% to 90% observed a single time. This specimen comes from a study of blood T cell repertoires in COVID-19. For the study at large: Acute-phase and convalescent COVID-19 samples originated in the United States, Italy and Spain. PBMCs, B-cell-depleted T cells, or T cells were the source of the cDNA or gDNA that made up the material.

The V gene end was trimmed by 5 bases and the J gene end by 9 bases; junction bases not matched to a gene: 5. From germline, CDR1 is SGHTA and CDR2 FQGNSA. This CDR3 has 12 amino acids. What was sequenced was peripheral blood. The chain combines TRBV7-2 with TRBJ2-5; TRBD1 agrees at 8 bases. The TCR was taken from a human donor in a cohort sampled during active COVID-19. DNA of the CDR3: TGTGCCAGCAGCCCAGAGACAGGGGCCCAGTACTTC. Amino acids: CASSPETGAQYF.